Listed below are T cell receptor beta chains from one sample, sequenced in a study of regulatory T cells in long-lasting Graves disease. TCRdb called the multiplex PCR reads again in MiXCR, with one record for every CDR3 protein. The sample lists about 400,000 distinct CDR3 sequences; more than 20% were seen once. This sample comprised peripheral blood mononuclear cells (PBMCs), obtained when the disease was refractory, from a patient treated with antithyroid drugs. These receptors were taken from a female donor with Graves disease. Both conserved end residues are part of each CDR3. Fields, in order: V gene, D gene, clone size, J gene, CDR3 protein, CDR3 DNA. The D gene is left open where the match is weak. Some rows mark clone size as missing; the rest say once, few, many or name a class of expanded clone.

TRBV19	NA	few	TRBJ1-2	CASGANWNYGYTF	TGTGCCAGTGGGGCCAACTGGAACTATGGCTACACCTTC
TRBV24-1	NA	many	TRBJ2-5	CATSLSSGDSKTQYF	TGTGCCACCAGTCTTTCTTCCGGAGATAGTAAGACCCAGTACTTC
TRBV19	TRBD2	once	TRBJ2-2	CASSIGAGGPAGELFF	TGTGCCAGTAGTATAGGAGCGGGAGGGCCTGCCGGGGAGCTGTTTTTT
TRBV6-5	NA	many	TRBJ1-1	CASSYIKTRPNYEAFF	TGTGCCAGCAGTTACATTAAAACCCGCCCAAACTATGAAGCTTTCTTT
TRBV6-1	TRBD2	NA	TRBJ2-1	CASSDWTSGNEQFF	TGTGCCAGCAGTGATTGGACTAGCGGCAATGAGCAGTTCTTC
TRBV12-3/TRBV12-4	TRBD2	NA	TRBJ2-1	CASSLRVGLAGSNEQFF	TGTGCCAGCAGTTTAAGGGTAGGACTAGCGGGGAGCAATGAGCAGTTCTTC
TRBV6-5	TRBD1	many	TRBJ1-1	CASSYSRPGTGGRTEAFF	TGTGCCAGCAGTTACTCACGTCCCGGGACAGGGGGGAGGACTGAAGCTTTCTTT
TRBV7-2	NA	NA	TRBJ2-5	CASSSFRALGTQYF	TGTGCCAGCAGCTCCTTTCGGGCTCTGGGGACCCAGTACTTC
TRBV6-5	TRBD2	many	TRBJ2-5	CASSYGGSPEETQYF	TGTGCCAGCAGTTACGGCGGGAGTCCGGAAGAGACCCAGTACTTC
TRBV28	NA	many	TRBJ1-2	CASTRIAPRGYTF	TGTGCCAGCACGAGGATAGCGCCTAGGGGCTACACCTTC
TRBV28	TRBD1	few	TRBJ1-1	CASSRQGFMNTEAFF	TGTGCCAGCAGCCGACAGGGATTCATGAACACTGAAGCTTTCTTT
TRBV5-1	NA	few	TRBJ2-7	CASRGVGGEQYF	TGCGCCAGCAGGGGGGTCGGTGGCGAGCAGTACTTC
TRBV24-1	NA	NA	TRBJ2-5	CATSDHRETQYF	TGTGCCACCAGTGACCACCGGGAGACCCAGTACTTC
TRBV30	TRBD1	many	TRBJ1-2	CAWSPTGTGNGYTF	TGTGCCTGGAGTCCTACCGGGACAGGGAACGGCTACACCTTC
TRBV9	TRBD2	NA	TRBJ2-1	CASSPGGLSTRNEQFF	TGTGCCAGCAGCCCCGGGGGACTATCAACCCGAAATGAGCAGTTCTTC
TRBV20-1	TRBD2	NA	TRBJ2-7	CSAKGVAGREQYF	TGCAGTGCTAAAGGAGTAGCGGGACGCGAGCAGTACTTC